Shown below are 16 T cell receptor beta chains from a single sample sequenced in a study of blood T cell repertoires in COVID-19. Profiling relied on immunoSEQ multiplex PCR, and the TCRdb table lists in-frame clones only, not all of them. This sample carries roughly 300,000 clones, around 92% of them seen once, and the ten largest clones take 5% to 7%. The sample was peripheral blood. These receptors were obtained from a man younger than 35 who had recovered from COVID-19.

This clone appeared a few times. This sequence joins TRBV27 and TRBJ1-6, with a tentative D call TRBD1 (6 bases). This CDR3 is built from 13 residues. CDR1 and CDR2 (germline): MNHEY, SMNVEV (reference sequence). Trimming removed 7 bases from V and 7 bases from J, with 11 bases in between. The DNA of the CDR3 is TGTGCCAGCACAGGGGACACCAATTCACCCCTCCACTTT. It codes for CASTGDTNSPLHF.

This chain joins TRBV2 and TRBJ1-3, with D perhaps TRBD1 (6 bases). Trimming took off 4 bases at V and 1 base at J, with 8 bases between the two ends. Germline loops: CDR1 SNHLY, CDR2 FYNNEI. The CDR3 extends over 14 amino acids. The CDR3 nucleotides are TGTGCCAGCAGTGCACAGGGTTCTGGAAACACCATATATTTT. This sequence encodes CASSAQGSGNTIYF.

This clone was recorded only once. The gene calls are TRBV2 and TRBJ1-1; no clear D gene. V was shortened by 4 bases and J by 0 bases, with 15 bases between the two germline ends. Germline CDR1 SNHLY, CDR2 FYNNEI. This CDR3 spans 16 amino acids. In DNA, the CDR3 is TGTGCCAGCAGTGGACGGGTTACCCTTTTGAACACTGAAGCTTTCTTT. It specifies CASSGRVTLLNTEAFF.

The rearrangement joins TRBV11-2 to TRBJ2-3; 10 bases map to TRBD2. This CDR3 comprises 16 residues. The V and J ends lost 3 bases and 6 bases, in that order; junction bases with no gene match: 9. Germline CDR1 reads SGHAT; CDR2 reads FQNNGV. The CDR3 loop reads CASSLSRSGGVDTQYF. CDR3 DNA sequence: TGTGCCAGCAGCTTGAGCCGCAGCGGGGGGGTGGATACGCAGTATTTT.

This clone was seen a single time. The rearrangement uses TRBV27 and TRBJ2-7, with a tentative D call TRBD2 (5 bases). Germline CDR1 and CDR2: MNHEY and SMNVEV (reference sequence). V was shortened by 3 bases and J by 2 bases, with 23 bases between the two germline ends. The CDR3 sequence is 18 residues long. The CDR3 spells CASSLRATRTEVPYEQYF. In DNA form, the CDR3 reads TGTGCCAGCAGTTTGCGCGCAACTCGGACGGAGGTGCCCTACGAGCAGTACTTC.

The V gene is TRBV6-1, the J gene TRBJ2-1, with TRBD2 identical over 15 bases. J was trimmed by 7 bases and V by 4 bases; bases with no gene match: 5. Germline V CDR1 and CDR2: MNHNS, SASEGT. This CDR3 is 16 amino acids long. The chain's CDR3 is CASSAGLAGGGNEQFF. The CDR3 DNA sequence: TGTGCCAGCAGTGCGGGACTAGCGGGGGGCGGGAATGAGCAGTTCTTC.

This rearrangement joins TRBV18 to TRBJ2-7; the match to TRBD1 covers 7 bases. CDR1 is KGHSH, CDR2 LQKENI, per germline. The CDR3 covers 15 residues. V lost 3 bases and J lost 2; bases outside the gene matches: 7. This CDR3 reads CASSPRTGETYEQYF. In DNA, the CDR3 is TGTGCCAGCTCACCGAGAACAGGGGAGACCTACGAGCAGTACTTC.

The chain joins TRBV20-1 to TRBJ2-1; unclear D gene. The CDR3 extends over 14 amino acids. V lost 3 bases and J lost 0, with 9 bases in between. The V gene's germline CDR1 is DFQATT and CDR2 SNEGSKA (reference sequence). The CDR3 region has the DNA TGCAGTGCTAGTATGAGTGGCTCCTACAATGAGCAGTTCTTC. Translating it yields CSASMSGSYNEQFF.

The chain couples TRBV27 to TRBJ2-3; 12 bases align to TRBD2. With V trimmed by 10 bases and J by 6 bases, 8 bases remained unmatched. The germline gives CDR1 MNHEY, CDR2 SMNVEV (reference sequence). The length of the CDR3 is 14 residues. CDR3 bases: TGTGCCACCCGGACTAGCGGGGTCGCGGATACGCAGTATTTT. Residues: CATRTSGVADTQYF.

The chain carries TRBV19 and TRBJ1-2; D not resolved. The CDR3 covers 10 residues. V was clipped by 6 bases and J by 5 bases, with 4 bases between them. Per the germline V gene, CDR1 is LNHDA and CDR2 is SQIVND (reference sequence). CDR3 in DNA: TGTGCCAGTAGGTCTTATGGCTACACCTTC. It codes for CASRSYGYTF.

The chain uses TRBV5-4 and TRBJ2-7; 7 bases are a match to TRBD1. The V segment lost 0 bases and the J segment 2 bases; nucleotides outside the gene matches: 2. Per germline, CDR1 SGHNT and CDR2 YYREEE (reference sequence). The CDR3 sequence is 14 residues long. CDR3 protein: CASSLDRGAYEQYF. CDR3 nucleotide sequence: TGTGCCAGCAGCTTGGACAGGGGCGCCTACGAGCAGTACTTC.

The chain combines TRBV6-1 with TRBJ2-7, with 7 bases fitting TRBD2. There are 15 residues in the CDR3. Trimming removed 2 bases from V and 3 bases from J; junction bases left unmatched: 7. Germline V gene sequence: CDR1 MNHNS, CDR2 SASEGT. The CDR3 DNA is TGTGCCAGCAGTGAATATTGGGGGGGTATCTACGAGCAGTACTTC. It translates to CASSEYWGGIYEQYF.

V and J are TRBV6-6 and TRBJ2-6; D remains unclear. V lost 5 bases and J 0 bases, leaving 8 bases between the germline ends. This CDR3 is built from 15 residues. CDR1 and CDR2 (germline): MNHNY, SVGAGI (reference sequence). Here the CDR3 DNA reads TGTGCCAGCAGTAGAAAGAGCTCTGGGGCCAACGTCCTGACTTTC. It codes for CASSRKSSGANVLTF.

V is TRBV2 and J is TRBJ2-1; 7 bases are shared with TRBD1. This CDR3 is built from 14 residues. V gave up 10 bases and J gave up 3 bases; unmatched junction bases: 9. Germline values: CDR1 SNHLY, CDR2 FYNNEI. CDR3 coding DNA: TGTGCCAAATCTGTCGGACAGGTCTACAATGAGCAGTTCTTC. It encodes CAKSVGQVYNEQFF.

This chain uses TRBV7-9 with TRBJ2-3; 11 bases are shared with TRBD2. CDR3 length equals 19 residues. V trimming: 4 bases; J trimming: 2 bases; junction bases outside the gene matches: 14. Germline loops: CDR1 SEHNR, CDR2 FQNEAQ (reference sequence). CDR3 sequence reads: CASSSGFSGRVGITDTQYF. CDR3 DNA: TGTGCCAGCAGCTCAGGCTTTAGCGGGAGGGTCGGAATCACAGATACGCAGTATTTT.

The rearrangement joins TRBV7-6 to TRBJ1-3; possibly TRBD1 for D (6 bases). This CDR3 comprises 13 residues. Trimming stripped 5 bases from V and 4 bases from J, with 9 bases between. Germline V gives CDR1 SGHVS, CDR2 FNYEAQ. CDR3 sequence reads: CASSPGVGNTIYF. CDR3 bases: TGTGCCAGCAGCCCAGGGGTCGGAAACACCATATATTTT.